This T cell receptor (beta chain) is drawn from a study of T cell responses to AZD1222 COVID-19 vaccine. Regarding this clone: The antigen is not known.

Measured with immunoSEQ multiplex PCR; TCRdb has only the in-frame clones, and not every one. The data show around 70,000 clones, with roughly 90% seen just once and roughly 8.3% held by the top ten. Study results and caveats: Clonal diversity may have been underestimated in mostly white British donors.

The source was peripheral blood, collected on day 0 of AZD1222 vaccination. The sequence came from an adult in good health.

The CDR3 bases are TGTGCCAGCAGTGGGGACAACTACGAGCAGTACTTC. Amino acid sequence: CASSGDNYEQYF. V usage is TRBV2 and J usage is TRBJ2-7; perhaps TRBD1 as D (6 bases). The ends were cut back, 4 bases at V and 3 bases at J, with 7 bases in the middle. The CDR3 totals 12 residues. Germline V CDR1 and CDR2: SNHLY, FYNNEI.